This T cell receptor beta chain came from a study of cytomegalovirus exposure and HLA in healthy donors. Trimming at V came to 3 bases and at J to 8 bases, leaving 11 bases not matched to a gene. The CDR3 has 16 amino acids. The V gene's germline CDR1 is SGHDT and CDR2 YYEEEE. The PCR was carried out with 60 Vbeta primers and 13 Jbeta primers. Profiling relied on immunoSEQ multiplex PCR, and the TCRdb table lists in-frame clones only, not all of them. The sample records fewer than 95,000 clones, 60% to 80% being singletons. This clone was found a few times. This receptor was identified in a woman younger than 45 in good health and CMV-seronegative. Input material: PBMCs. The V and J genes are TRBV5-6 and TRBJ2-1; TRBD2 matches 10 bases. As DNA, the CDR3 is TGTGCCAGCAGCTCGGGGGGTAGCGGGGGGTTGTATGAGCAGTTCTTC. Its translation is CASSSGGSGGLYEQFF.